The source of this TCR beta chain is a study of blood T cell repertoires in COVID-19. Overall study context: Acute-phase and convalescent COVID-19 samples originated in the United States, Italy and Spain. PBMCs, B-cell-depleted T cells, or T cells provided the cDNA or gDNA that made up the material.

Germline V gene data show CDR1 as SGHAT and CDR2 as FQNNGV. The CDR3 consists of 13 residues. The V and J ends lost 5 bases and 7 bases, in that order; junction bases with no gene match: 5. Using immunoSEQ multiplex PCR, the repertoire was profiled, and TCRdb retains in-frame clones only, with some absent. The data show fewer than 250,000 clones, over 80% seen once. Cohort 3 donors counted as recovered after two negative PCRs, clearance, or resolved symptoms. The V call is TRBV11-2, the J call TRBJ1-3; 7 positions match TRBD1. The TCR sequence derives from a woman aged 40 to 50 who had recovered from COVID-19. The sequenced material came from PBMCs or T cells enriched from blood (not recorded which). The CDR3 loop is CASSLGGWNTIYF. As DNA, the CDR3 is TGTGCCAGCAGCCTAGGGGGCTGGAACACCATATATTTT.